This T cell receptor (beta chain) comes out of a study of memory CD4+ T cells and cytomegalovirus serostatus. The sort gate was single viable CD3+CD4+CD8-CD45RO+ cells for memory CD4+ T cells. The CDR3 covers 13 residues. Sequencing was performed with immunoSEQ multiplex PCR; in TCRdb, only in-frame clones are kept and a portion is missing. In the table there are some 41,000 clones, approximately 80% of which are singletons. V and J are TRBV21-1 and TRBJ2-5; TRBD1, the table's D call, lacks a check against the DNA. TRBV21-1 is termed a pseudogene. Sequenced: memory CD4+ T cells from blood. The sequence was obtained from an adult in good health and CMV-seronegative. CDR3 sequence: CASSKVREETQYF. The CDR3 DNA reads TGTGCCAGCAGCAAAGTCAGGGAAGAGACCCAGTACTTC.